This is a list of T cell receptor beta chains from one sample in a study of blood T cell repertoires in COVID-19. Clones were read by immunoSEQ multiplex PCR, and TCRdb kept only the in-frame ones, dropping some. The data contain around 200,000 clones, about 85% of them seen just once; the ten biggest clones take up roughly 18%. Sequenced input: peripheral blood. These receptors were obtained from a woman of 80 years or more with active or convalescent COVID-19. The CDR3 runs from the conserved cysteine through the conserved F or W. The D gene is left open where the match is weak. A clone size is listed for some rows: how often the clone was seen (once, few, many), or a class if it is expanded.

v_gene,d_gene,abundance,j_gene,len,CDR3nt,CDR3aa
TRBV29-1,TRBD1,NA,TRBJ2-5,15,TGCAGCGTTCCCAGTCGGGACAGCTTTCAAGAGACCCAGTACTTC,CSVPSRDSFQETQYF
TRBV18,TRBD1,few,TRBJ1-2,15,TGTGCCAGCTCACCATCCCAGGGGGCAAACTATGGCTACACCTTC,CASSPSQGANYGYTF
TRBV5-1,TRBD2,NA,TRBJ2-5,18,TGCGCCAGCAGCTTCGGTTTCTCGACTAGCGGGGCTGGAGAGACCCAGTACTTC,CASSFGFSTSGAGETQYF
TRBV7-8,TRBD2,NA,TRBJ2-1,15,TGTGCCAGCAGCTTAGGGGCGGGAGGGTTGAATGAGCAGTTCTTC,CASSLGAGGLNEQFF
TRBV12-3/TRBV12-4,TRBD1,NA,TRBJ1-1,13,TGTGCCAGCAGCGACGGACAGGGACGAGAAGCTTTCTTT,CASSDGQGREAFF
TRBV3-1/TRBV3-2,NA,NA,TRBJ2-5,16,TGTGCCAGCAGCCAGTTTTTGGGGGGAGTTGGAGAGACCCAGTACTTC,CASSQFLGGVGETQYF
TRBV28,TRBD1,many,TRBJ1-2,14,TGTGCCAGCAACACGGTCTGGGACAGAAACGGCTACACCTTC,CASNTVWDRNGYTF
TRBV15,NA,few,TRBJ2-2,16,TGTGCCACCAGCAGGGCACTGCAGGATCCCACCGGGGAGCTGTTTTTT,CATSRALQDPTGELFF
TRBV7-9,TRBD1,NA,TRBJ2-5,19,TGTGCCAGCAGCCCCCGGGGACAGAGCAAGGCTGCAATCGGAGAGACCCAGTACTTC,CASSPRGQSKAAIGETQYF
TRBV6-2/TRBV6-3,TRBD2,NA,TRBJ2-3,17,TGTGCCAGCAGTTATCCCCTCGGCGGGGGGGCGTGGAATACGCAGTATTTT,CASSYPLGGGAWNTQYF
TRBV4-3,NA,NA,TRBJ1-5,14,TGCGCCAGCAGCCAATTCCGTAGCAATCAGCCCCAGCATTTT,CASSQFRSNQPQHF
TRBV7-9,TRBD1,NA,TRBJ2-7,15,TGTGCCAGCAGCTTAATGGGACAGGCTTCCTACGAGCAGTACTTC,CASSLMGQASYEQYF
TRBV5-1,NA,NA,TRBJ1-1,13,TGCGCCAGCAGCTTGGCACAGACCACTGAAGCTTTCTTT,CASSLAQTTEAFF
TRBV7-2,NA,NA,TRBJ1-6,12,TGTGCCAGCAGCTCGTACCCGGGGCCCCTCCACTTT,CASSSYPGPLHF
TRBV5-8,TRBD2,NA,TRBJ2-3,15,TGTGCCAGCATCCCCTTCGGGAGGGCCTCAGATACGCAGTATTTT,CASIPFGRASDTQYF
TRBV19,TRBD1,few,TRBJ1-1,15,TGTGCCAGTAGACCTTGGATGCAGGGGGACACTGAAGCTTTCTTT,CASRPWMQGDTEAFF
TRBV5-1,TRBD2,NA,TRBJ2-2,16,TGCGCCAGCAGCCGAGATCGGCGGGAGCTCACCGGGGAGCTGTTTTTT,CASSRDRRELTGELFF
TRBV11-2,NA,NA,TRBJ2-1,14,TGTGCCAGCAGCTTGCGGGGGCGGATCAATGAGCAGTTCTTC,CASSLRGRINEQFF
TRBV19,TRBD1,NA,TRBJ1-5,17,TGTGCCAGTAGTGTAAAGACAGGGGGTAATAGCAATCAGCCCCAGCATTTT,CASSVKTGGNSNQPQHF
TRBV18,TRBD1,NA,TRBJ2-7,15,TGTGCCAGCTCACCTCAGACAGGGTTGGCCTACGAGCAGTACTTC,CASSPQTGLAYEQYF
TRBV7-5,NA,NA,TRBJ2-1,16,TGTGCCAGAAGCTTAGTCGGCGGAAGCTCCTACAATGAGCAGTTCTTC,CARSLVGGSSYNEQFF
TRBV18,NA,NA,TRBJ2-7,16,TGTGCCAGCTCACCAGGGGCGACCTCCTTCCGCTCGATGCAGTACTTC,CASSPGATSFRSMQYF
TRBV7-3,TRBD2,NA,TRBJ2-5,15,TGTGCCAGCAGCTTAATAGCGGGAGAGGAAGAGACCCAGTACTTC,CASSLIAGEEETQYF
TRBV5-6,TRBD1,once,TRBJ1-2,17,TGTGCCAGCAGCCCCGCAGGGGACAGGGGGCTTAGCTATGGCTACACCTTC,CASSPAGDRGLSYGYTF
TRBV27,TRBD2,NA,TRBJ2-7,15,TGTGCCAGCAGTTTAAGGACTAGCGGGTCCTACGAGCAGTACTTC,CASSLRTSGSYEQYF
TRBV6-5,TRBD1,NA,TRBJ1-2,14,TGTGCCAGCAGCCGGACAGGTAGTAACTATGGCTACACCTTC,CASSRTGSNYGYTF
TRBV4-2,NA,NA,TRBJ1-1,14,TGTGCCAGCAGCCAGAGCGAGGGGGTCACTGAAGCTTTCTTT,CASSQSEGVTEAFF
TRBV11-1,TRBD2,NA,TRBJ2-3,19,TGTGCCAGCAGCTTAGCGTTGGTAGCGGGGGGGCTGGGCACAGATACGCAGTATTTT,CASSLALVAGGLGTDTQYF
TRBV5-1,NA,NA,TRBJ1-1,15,TGCGCCAGCAGCCTCAATGGGGCAACGGAGACTGAAGCTTTCTTT,CASSLNGATETEAFF
TRBV19,NA,NA,TRBJ2-7,13,TGTGCCAGTAGTCGCGGGAACTCCTACGAGCAGTACTTC,CASSRGNSYEQYF
TRBV11-2,TRBD2,once,TRBJ2-5,15,TGTGCCAGCAGCTTAACCGGGAGGGCTTCGGAGACCCAGTACTTC,CASSLTGRASETQYF
TRBV5-4,NA,NA,TRBJ1-2,14,TGTGCCAGCAGCTCAAATCAGGGGAACTATGGCTACACCTTC,CASSSNQGNYGYTF
TRBV5-4,TRBD1,NA,TRBJ2-1,16,TGTGCCAGCAGCCAAAGGACAGGGGGAACCTACAATGAGCAGTTCTTC,CASSQRTGGTYNEQFF
TRBV5-1,NA,NA,TRBJ2-5,14,TGCGCCAGCAGCTACCCCGGGTCCCAAGAGACCCAGTACTTC,CASSYPGSQETQYF
TRBV29-1,TRBD2,NA,TRBJ2-7,13,TGCAGCGTTGGGAGCGGGGGGTCCTACGAGCAGTACTTC,CSVGSGGSYEQYF
TRBV5-1,NA,NA,TRBJ1-4,14,TGCGCCAGCAGGCCCGGACACACTAATGAAAAACTGTTTTTT,CASRPGHTNEKLFF
TRBV7-9,TRBD1,NA,TRBJ1-6,15,TGTGCCAGCAGCCCACCGGACAGGGGAAATTCACCCCTCCACTTT,CASSPPDRGNSPLHF
TRBV18,TRBD2,NA,TRBJ2-3,16,TGTGCCAGCTCACCACAACTAGCGGGGCCCCCCGATACGCAGTATTTT,CASSPQLAGPPDTQYF
TRBV2,NA,NA,TRBJ1-2,16,TGTGCCAGCTCAGTGCGGACAGCGACCTCTAACTATGGCTACACCTTC,CASSVRTATSNYGYTF